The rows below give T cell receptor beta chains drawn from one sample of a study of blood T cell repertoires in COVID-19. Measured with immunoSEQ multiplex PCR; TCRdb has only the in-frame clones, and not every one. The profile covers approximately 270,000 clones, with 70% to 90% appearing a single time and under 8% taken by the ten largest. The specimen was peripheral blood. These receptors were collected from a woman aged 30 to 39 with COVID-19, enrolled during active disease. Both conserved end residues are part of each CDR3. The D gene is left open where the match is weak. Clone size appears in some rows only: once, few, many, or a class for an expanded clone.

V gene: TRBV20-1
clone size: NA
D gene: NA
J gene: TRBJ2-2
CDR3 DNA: TGCAGTGCTCCGAGGGCCGGGGAGCTGTTTTTT
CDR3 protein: CSAPRAGELFF

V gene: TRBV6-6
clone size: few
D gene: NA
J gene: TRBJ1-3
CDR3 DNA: TGTGCCAGCAGTTATTTAGGGAGCGGAAACACCATATATTTT
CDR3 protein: CASSYLGSGNTIYF

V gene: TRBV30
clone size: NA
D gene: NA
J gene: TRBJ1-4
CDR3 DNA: TGTGCCTGGAGTGGAGGCGAAAAACTGTTTTTT
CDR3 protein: CAWSGGEKLFF

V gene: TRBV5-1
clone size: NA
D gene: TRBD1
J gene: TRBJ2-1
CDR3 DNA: TGCGCCAGCGGGACAGAAGCCTACAATGAGCAGTTCTTC
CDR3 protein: CASGTEAYNEQFF

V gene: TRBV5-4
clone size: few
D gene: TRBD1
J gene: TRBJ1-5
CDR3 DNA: TGTGCCAGCAGTACAGGGGTGGGGCAGCCCCAGCATTTT
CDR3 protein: CASSTGVGQPQHF

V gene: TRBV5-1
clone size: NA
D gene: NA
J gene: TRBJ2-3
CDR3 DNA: TGCGCCAGCAGCTTGGACCTAGTGGGGCAAGATACGCAGTATTTT
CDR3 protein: CASSLDLVGQDTQYF

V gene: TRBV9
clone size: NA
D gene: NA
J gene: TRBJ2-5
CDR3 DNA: TGTGCCAGCAGCGTACAGGGCCGAGAGACCCAGTACTTC
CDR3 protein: CASSVQGRETQYF

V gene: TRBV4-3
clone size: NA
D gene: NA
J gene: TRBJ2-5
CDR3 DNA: TGCGCCAGCAGCCAACACCGGATAATACAGGGTGGAGAGACCCAGTACTTC
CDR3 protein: CASSQHRIIQGGETQYF

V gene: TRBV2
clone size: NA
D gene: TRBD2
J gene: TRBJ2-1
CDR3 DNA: TGTGCCAGCAGCTTGGGGAGGCGGGGGGATGGTGAGCAGTTCTTC
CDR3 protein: CASSLGRRGDGEQFF

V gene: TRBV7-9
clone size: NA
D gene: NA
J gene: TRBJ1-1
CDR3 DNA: TGTGCCAGCAGCCCGACAGGAGCATGGAGGAACACTGAAGCTTTCTTT
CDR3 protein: CASSPTGAWRNTEAFF

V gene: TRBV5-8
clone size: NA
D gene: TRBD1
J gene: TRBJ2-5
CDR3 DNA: TGTGCCAGCAGCCCCGGACAGGGGGAGCGGGAGACCCAGTACTTC
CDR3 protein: CASSPGQGERETQYF

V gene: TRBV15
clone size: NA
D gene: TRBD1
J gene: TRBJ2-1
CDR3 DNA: TGTGCCACCAGCAGCTTACAGGGGGCGATGGGTGAGCAGTTCTTC
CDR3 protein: CATSSLQGAMGEQFF

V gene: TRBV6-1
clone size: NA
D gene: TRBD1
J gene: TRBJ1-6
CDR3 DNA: TGTGCCAGCAGTGAGCAGGTCTCAGGGGGTAATTCACCCCTCCACTTT
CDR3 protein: CASSEQVSGGNSPLHF

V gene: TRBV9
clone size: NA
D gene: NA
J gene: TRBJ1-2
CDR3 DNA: TGTGCCAGCAGCGCGGGGGGGCATACCCGGGGTAACTATGGCTACACCTTC
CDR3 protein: CASSAGGHTRGNYGYTF

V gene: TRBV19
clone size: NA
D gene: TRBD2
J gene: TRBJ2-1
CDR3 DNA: TGTGCCAGTAGTAGGGTAGCGGGAGGGCCCTACAATGAGCAGTTCTTC
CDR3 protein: CASSRVAGGPYNEQFF

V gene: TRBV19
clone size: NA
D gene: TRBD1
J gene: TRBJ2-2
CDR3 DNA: TGTGCCAGTGCCGGGACAGCAAACACCGGGGAGCTGTTTTTT
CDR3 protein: CASAGTANTGELFF

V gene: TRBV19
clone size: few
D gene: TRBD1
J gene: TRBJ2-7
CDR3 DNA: TGTGCCAGTAGCGGATCGCCCCCAGGGGGTTCAAAGCAGTACTTC
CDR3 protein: CASSGSPPGGSKQYF

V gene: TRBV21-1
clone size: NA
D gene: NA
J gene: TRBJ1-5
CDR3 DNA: NA
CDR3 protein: CASSKVGTGSKKGNQPQHF

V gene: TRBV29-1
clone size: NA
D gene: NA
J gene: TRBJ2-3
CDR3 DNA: TGCAGCGTTGAGGAGGAGACAGATACGCAGTATTTT
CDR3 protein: CSVEEETDTQYF

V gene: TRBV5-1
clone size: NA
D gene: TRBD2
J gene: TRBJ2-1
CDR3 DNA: TGCGCCAGCAGCTCTGGCGGGGGGGCGGGAGATGAGCAGTTCTTC
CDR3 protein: CASSSGGGAGDEQFF

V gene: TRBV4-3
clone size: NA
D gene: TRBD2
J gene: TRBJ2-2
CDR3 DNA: TGCGCCAGCAGCCAAGGGACTAGCGGGGGGACGAACACCGGGGAGCTGTTTTTT
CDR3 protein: CASSQGTSGGTNTGELFF

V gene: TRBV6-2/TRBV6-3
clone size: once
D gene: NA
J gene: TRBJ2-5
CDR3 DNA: TGTGCCAGCAGTTACCGGACAGCAGGGGATTTGTACTTC
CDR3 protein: CASSYRTAGDLYF

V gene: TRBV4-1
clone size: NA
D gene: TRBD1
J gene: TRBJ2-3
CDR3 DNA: TGCGCCAGCAGCCAGCAGAGGGGGACAGGGGCTGCAGATACGCAGTATTTT
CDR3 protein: CASSQQRGTGAADTQYF

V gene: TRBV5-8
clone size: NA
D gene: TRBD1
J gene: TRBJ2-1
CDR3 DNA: TGTGCCAGCAGCCGCATGCCAGGGGGCGCCTACAATGAGCAGTTCTTC
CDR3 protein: CASSRMPGGAYNEQFF

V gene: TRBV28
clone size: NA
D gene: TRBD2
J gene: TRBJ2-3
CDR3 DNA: TGTGCCAGCAGTCGCGGCGGGGCGGGGGGGCAAGATACGCAGTATTTT
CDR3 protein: CASSRGGAGGQDTQYF

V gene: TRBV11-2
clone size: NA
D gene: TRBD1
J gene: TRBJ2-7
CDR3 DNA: TGTGCCAGCAGCTCCGGGACAGGGGCCGAGCAGTACTTC
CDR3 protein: CASSSGTGAEQYF

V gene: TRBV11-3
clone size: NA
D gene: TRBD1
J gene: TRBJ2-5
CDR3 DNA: TGTGCCAGCAGCCCCGGGAGCCCGATTGGGGACAGGGTGGTCGAGACCCAGTACTTC
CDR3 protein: CASSPGSPIGDRVVETQYF

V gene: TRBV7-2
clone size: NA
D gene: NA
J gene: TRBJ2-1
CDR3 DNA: TGTGCCAGCAGCTTACGGGTTAGCTCCTACAATGAGCAGTTCTTC
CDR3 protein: CASSLRVSSYNEQFF

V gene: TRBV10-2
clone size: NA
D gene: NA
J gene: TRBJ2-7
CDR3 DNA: TGCGCCAGCAGTGAGCCTCTAAGACACGACTACGAGCAGTACTTC
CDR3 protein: CASSEPLRHDYEQYF

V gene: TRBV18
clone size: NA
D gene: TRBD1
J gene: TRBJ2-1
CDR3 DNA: TGTGCCAGCTCACCACAGAGGGACAGTCGCGGTGAGCAGTTCTTC
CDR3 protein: CASSPQRDSRGEQFF

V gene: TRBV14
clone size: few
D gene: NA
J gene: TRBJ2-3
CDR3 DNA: TGTGCCAGCAGCCTAACGGAGGCAGATACGCAGTATTTT
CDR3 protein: CASSLTEADTQYF

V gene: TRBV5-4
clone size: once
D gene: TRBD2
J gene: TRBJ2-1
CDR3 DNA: TGTGCCAGCAGCCTACTAGCGGGACTAGCGGGCGACAATGAGCAGTTCTTC
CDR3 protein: CASSLLAGLAGDNEQFF

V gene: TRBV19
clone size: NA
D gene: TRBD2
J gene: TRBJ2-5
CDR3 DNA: TGTGCCAGTAGTATCGGCATAGCGGGGGGACCGCAAGAGACCCAGTACTTC
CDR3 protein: CASSIGIAGGPQETQYF

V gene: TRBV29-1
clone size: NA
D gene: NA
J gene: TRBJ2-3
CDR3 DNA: TGCAGCTTTACTGGGGCCAATGGAGATACGCAGTATTTT
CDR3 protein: CSFTGANGDTQYF

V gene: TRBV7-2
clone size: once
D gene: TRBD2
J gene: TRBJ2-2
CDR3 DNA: TGTGCCAGCAGCCGGCGACTAGCGGGAGGGGACACCGGGGAGCTGTTTTTT
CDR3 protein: CASSRRLAGGDTGELFF

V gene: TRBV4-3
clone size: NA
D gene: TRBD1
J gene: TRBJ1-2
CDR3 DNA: TGCGCCAGCAGCCAAGTAGGGACAGGGAGGAACTATGGCTACACCTTC
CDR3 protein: CASSQVGTGRNYGYTF

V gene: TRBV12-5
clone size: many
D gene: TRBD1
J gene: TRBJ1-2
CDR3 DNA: TGTGCTAGTGGTACGGACAGGGCCGTTGCTAACTATGGCTACACCTTC
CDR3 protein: CASGTDRAVANYGYTF

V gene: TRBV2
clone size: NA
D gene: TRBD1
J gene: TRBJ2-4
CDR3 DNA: TGTGCCAGCAGGAGGGACAGTTCGGGGATTCAGTACTTC
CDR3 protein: CASRRDSSGIQYF

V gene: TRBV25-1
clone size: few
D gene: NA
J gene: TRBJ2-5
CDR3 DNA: TGTGCCAGCAGTGAAAAAGGAGACGCCCATGAGGGAGAGACCCAGTACTTC
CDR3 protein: CASSEKGDAHEGETQYF

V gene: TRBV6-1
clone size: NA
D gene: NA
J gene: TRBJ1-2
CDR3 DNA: TGTGCCAGCAGTGAATCTACAGCAAACTATGGCTACACCTTC
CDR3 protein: CASSESTANYGYTF

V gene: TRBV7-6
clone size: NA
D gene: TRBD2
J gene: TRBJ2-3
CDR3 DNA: TGTGCCAGCAGCTATCCAGCGGGAGGCTCAGATACGCAGTATTTT
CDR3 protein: CASSYPAGGSDTQYF

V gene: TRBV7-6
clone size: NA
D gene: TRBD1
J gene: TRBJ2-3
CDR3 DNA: TGTGCCAGCAGCCAGGGACAGGGGGCGATGACAGATACGCAGTATTTT
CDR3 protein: CASSQGQGAMTDTQYF

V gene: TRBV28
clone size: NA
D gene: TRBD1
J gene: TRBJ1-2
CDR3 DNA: TGTGCCAGCAGTCGACCGGGACAGACCTATGGCTACACCTTC
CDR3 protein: CASSRPGQTYGYTF

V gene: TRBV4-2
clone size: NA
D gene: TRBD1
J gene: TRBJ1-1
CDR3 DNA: TGTGCCAGCAGCCGCGGACAGGACACTGAAGCTTTCTTT
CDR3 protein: CASSRGQDTEAFF

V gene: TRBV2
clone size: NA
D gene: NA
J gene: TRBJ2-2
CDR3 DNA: TGTGCCAGCAGCGGTTTTAACACCGGGGAGCTGTTTTTT
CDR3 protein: CASSGFNTGELFF

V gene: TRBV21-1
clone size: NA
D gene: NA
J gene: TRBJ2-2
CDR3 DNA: TGTGCCAGCAGCATGGGGGCCGCTTCCCCTTTTAGCACCGGGGAGCTGTTTTTT
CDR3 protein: CASSMGAASPFSTGELFF